This T cell receptor beta chain was found in a study of T cells in Graves' hyperthyroidism and ophthalmopathy. Duration under 3 months, a NOSPECS grade of at least 4, and a Clinical Activity Score of at least 3 characterized the ophthalmopathy patients. Out of about 10 ml of fresh peripheral blood came the PBMCs. TCR beta CDR3 region amplification was performed from RNA transcripts. A set of HTBI primers served as the primers for a first-round RT-PCR of the TCR CDR3. From the multiplex PCR reads, TCRdb called clonotypes with MiXCR, one entry per CDR3 protein. This table has a few hundred thousand distinct CDR3 sequences, roughly 18% appearing once. This clonotype was recorded a few times. The antigen remains undetermined. This CDR3 is built from 17 residues. Germline V CDR1 and CDR2: SGDLS, YYNGEE. V dropped 2 bases and J dropped 0 bases, with 15 bases sitting between them. Study conclusions and caveats: Among clonotypes expanded in thyroid above 0.001, most were also found in blood.

This clonotype was sampled from a woman aged 18-29 years with Graves' ophthalmopathy. The sequenced material came from blood. The genes are TRBV9 and TRBJ2-1; perhaps D is TRBD1 or TRBD2 (5 bases each). The DNA of the CDR3 is TGTGCCAGCAGCGTTGAAGCCGGGACCACCTCCTACAATGAGCAGTTCTTC. It translates to CASSVEAGTTSYNEQFF.